Listed here are 14 T cell receptor beta chains from one sample, sequenced in a study of T-cell memory formation after mild COVID-19. TCRdb itself ran the 5' RACE reads through MiXCR, one entry per CDR3 protein. The table lists more than 400,000 distinct CDR3 sequences, 18% of them singletons, with around an eighth in the top ten. Sequencing used PBMCs or a T cell subset sorted from them (not recorded which). Receptors originate from an adult woman who had mild COVID-19 (a few samples of this study predate the infection). Cell type and time point are not known.

This chain connects TRBV7-3 to TRBJ2-3; 9 positions agree with TRBD2. In germline, CDR1 is SGHTA, CDR2 FQGTGA. The CDR3 sequence is 15 residues long. J gave up 2 bases and V 6 bases, and 6 bases lay outside the gene matches. The CDR3, as DNA: TGTGCCAGCAGGGCCCCGGGACTAGCCACAGATACGCAGTATTTT. It codes for CASRAPGLATDTQYF.

This chain joins TRBV29-1 and TRBJ2-5, with D perhaps TRBD1 (6 bases). The V gene's germline CDR1 is SQVTM and CDR2 ANQGSEA. The length of the CDR3 is 12 residues. With 6 bases removed from V and 3 bases from J, the gap between germline ends came to 11 bases. CDR3 nucleotides: TGCAGCGTGGGACACCTCGAAGAGACCCAGTACTTC. This codes for CSVGHLEETQYF.

The chain employs TRBV4-1 and TRBJ1-4, with no clear D. Germline V gene data show CDR1 as MGHRA and CDR2 as YSYEKL. The germline V and J ends were trimmed by 1 base and 8 bases, with 8 bases remaining between them. The CDR3 runs 13 residues. The CDR3 is CASSQVVQEKLFF. The CDR3 nucleotides are TGCGCCAGCAGCCAAGTGGTTCAGGAAAAACTGTTTTTT.

J is TRBJ1-1 and V is TRBV27, with 8 bases that match TRBD1. V lost 5 bases to trimming and J lost 6 bases; unmatched junction nucleotides: 14. Germline assignment: CDR1 MNHEY and CDR2 SMNVEV (reference sequence). The CDR3 runs to 16 residues. CDR3 sequence: CASSAGTGRTYAEAFF. The CDR3 DNA reads as TGTGCCAGCAGTGCCGGGACAGGTAGGACCTACGCTGAAGCTTTCTTT.

The J gene is TRBJ1-2, the V gene TRBV12-3 or TRBV12-4; D perhaps matches TRBD1 (6 bases). The CDR3 has 13 amino acids. The V end lost 7 bases, the J end lost 4 bases, and 13 bases lay between the germline ends. CDR3 region: CASNPGQFYGYTF. In DNA, the CDR3 is TGTGCCAGCAACCCTGGACAGTTCTATGGCTACACCTTC.

The rearrangement links TRBV12-3 or TRBV12-4 to TRBJ1-1, with TRBD1 as a possible D gene (6 bases). Between the trimmed V and J ends, which lost 5 bases and 7 bases, there was a span of 14 bases. The CDR3 totals 13 residues. CDR3 coding DNA: TGTGCCAGCAGTACCCGGGTGGGACATGAAGCTTTCTTT. As protein: CASSTRVGHEAFF.

J is TRBJ2-5 and V is TRBV6-1, with TRBD1 matching over 7 bases. Germline assignment: CDR1 MNHNS and CDR2 SASEGT. The length of the CDR3 is 13 residues. V shed 5 bases, J shed 4 bases, and the junction held 4 bases outside the gene matches. CDR3 amino acids: CASSSNRGETQYF. Here the CDR3 DNA reads TGTGCCAGCAGTTCTAACAGGGGAGAGACCCAGTACTTC.

There are a few counts of this clonotype. The J gene is TRBJ1-1, the V gene TRBV5-1; the match to TRBD1 covers 8 bases. The CDR3 extends over 14 amino acids. The V and J ends lost 4 bases and 1 base, in that order; junction bases with no gene match: 3. Per the germline V gene, CDR1 is SGHRS and CDR2 is YFSETQ. CDR3 nucleotide sequence: TGCGCCAGCAGCACACAGGGGGGGAACACTGAAGCTTTCTTT. Translated, it gives CASSTQGGNTEAFF.

The chain recombines TRBV4-1 with TRBJ2-5, with D unresolved. CDR3 length equals 12 residues. Germline V gene lookup returns CDR1 MGHRA and CDR2 YSYEKL. The V gene lost 3 bases and the J gene lost 5 bases, with 7 bases spanning the gap. The CDR3 loop is CASSQPMETQYF. In DNA form, the CDR3 reads TGCGCCAGCAGCCAGCCGATGGAGACCCAGTACTTC.

The CDR3 sequence is CASSLRDSAYEQYF. CDR3 nucleotide sequence: TGTGCCAGCAGTTTACGAGACAGTGCCTACGAGCAGTACTTC. The chain combines TRBV27 with TRBJ2-7; a possible D gene is TRBD1 (5 bases). The germline V gene encodes CDR1 MNHEY and CDR2 SMNVEV (reference sequence). V was clipped by 2 bases and J by 2 bases, with 10 bases between them. CDR3 length: 14 amino acids.

The rearrangement joins TRBV7-9 to TRBJ1-5; a possible D gene is TRBD1 (6 bases). Germline loops: CDR1 SEHNR, CDR2 FQNEAQ (reference sequence). V lost 5 bases and J 4 bases, leaving 15 bases between the germline ends. The CDR3 extends over 15 amino acids. Here the CDR3 DNA reads TGTGCCAGCAGCCGTACGACAGGTCCAAATCAGCCCCAGCATTTT. Translated: CASSRTTGPNQPQHF. The entire variable domain, with the rest obtained from reference TRBV7-9 and TRBJ1-5, is as follows: DTGVSQNPRHKITKRGQNVTFRCDPISEHNRLYWYRQTLGQGPEFLTYFQNEAQLEKSRLLSDRFSAERPKGSFSTLEIQRTEQGDSAMYLCASSRTTGPNQPQHFGDGTRLSIL.

This chain connects TRBV9 to TRBJ2-5; 9 positions agree with TRBD2. Losses at the gene ends were 0 bases for V and 4 bases for J; bases not matched to a gene: 7. The CDR3 contains 16 residues. Germline CDR1 reads SGDLS; CDR2 reads YYNGEE. CDR3 region: CASSVEWAGGRETQYF. For the CDR3, the DNA is TGTGCCAGCAGCGTAGAATGGGCGGGGGGGAGAGAGACCCAGTACTTC. The whole variable domain, remainder taken from reference TRBV9 and TRBJ2-5, is DSGVTQTPKHLITATGQRVTLRCSPRSGDLSVYWYQQSLDQGLQFLIQYYNGEERAKGNILERFSAQQFPDLHSELNLSSLELGDSALYFCASSVEWAGGRETQYFGPGTRLLVL.

The chain uses TRBV14 and TRBJ2-7; 8 positions match TRBD2. This CDR3 is built from 16 residues. Germline assignment: CDR1 SGHDN and CDR2 FVKESK. The trim removed 0 bases at V and 1 base at J, leaving 5 bases unmatched. In nucleotides, the CDR3 is TGTGCCAGCAGCCAAGATTACGGGAGGGTATCCTACGAGCAGTACTTC. Translating it yields CASSQDYGRVSYEQYF.

The chain uses TRBV27 and TRBJ2-1; 9 nucleotides line up with TRBD1. The V gene's germline CDR1 is MNHEY and CDR2 SMNVEV (reference sequence). The CDR3 consists of 15 residues. J was trimmed by 8 bases and V by 6 bases; bases with no gene match: 11. In nucleotides, the CDR3 is TGTGCCAGCAGCCGGACAGGGGCCGCGGCTGATGAGCAGTTCTTC. This codes for CASSRTGAAADEQFF.